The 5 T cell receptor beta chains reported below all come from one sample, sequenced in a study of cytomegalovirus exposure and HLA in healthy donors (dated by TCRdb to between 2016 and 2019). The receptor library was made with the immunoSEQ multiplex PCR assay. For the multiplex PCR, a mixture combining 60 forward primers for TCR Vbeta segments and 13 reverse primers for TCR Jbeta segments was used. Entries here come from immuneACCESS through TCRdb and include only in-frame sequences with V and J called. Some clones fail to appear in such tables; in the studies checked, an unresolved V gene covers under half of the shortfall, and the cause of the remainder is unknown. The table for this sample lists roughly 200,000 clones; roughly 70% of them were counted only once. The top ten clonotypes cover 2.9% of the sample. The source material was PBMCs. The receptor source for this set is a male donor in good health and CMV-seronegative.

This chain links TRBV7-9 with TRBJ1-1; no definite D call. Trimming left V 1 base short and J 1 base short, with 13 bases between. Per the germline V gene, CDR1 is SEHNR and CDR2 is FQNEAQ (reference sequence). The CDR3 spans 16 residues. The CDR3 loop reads CASSLVSMLKNTEAFF. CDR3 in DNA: TGTGCCAGCAGCTTAGTCTCTATGTTGAAGAACACTGAAGCTTTCTTT.

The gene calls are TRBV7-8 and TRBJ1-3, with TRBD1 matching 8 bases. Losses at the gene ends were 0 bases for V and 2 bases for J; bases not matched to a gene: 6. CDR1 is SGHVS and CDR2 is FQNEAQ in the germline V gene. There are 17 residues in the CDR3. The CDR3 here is CASSLADRVATGNTIYF. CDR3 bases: TGTGCCAGCAGCTTAGCGGACAGGGTAGCAACTGGAAACACCATATATTTT.

The CDR3 spells CAISDSSGGAWNEQFF. In DNA, the CDR3 is TGTGCCATCAGTGATTCTAGCGGGGGGGCCTGGAATGAGCAGTTCTTC. The rearrangement uses TRBV10-3 and TRBJ2-1, with 12 bases fitting TRBD2. Germline V lookup: CDR1 ENHRY, CDR2 SYGVKD. The V gene end was trimmed by 3 bases and the J gene end by 7 bases; junction bases not matched to a gene: 7. The CDR3 is 16 amino acids.

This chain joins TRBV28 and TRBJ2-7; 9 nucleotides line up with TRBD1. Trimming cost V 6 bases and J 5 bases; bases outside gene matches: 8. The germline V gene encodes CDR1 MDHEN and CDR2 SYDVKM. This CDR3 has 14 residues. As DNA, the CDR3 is TGTGCCAGCAGAAGACCGGGACAGGGAGACGAGCAGTACTTC. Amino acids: CASRRPGQGDEQYF.

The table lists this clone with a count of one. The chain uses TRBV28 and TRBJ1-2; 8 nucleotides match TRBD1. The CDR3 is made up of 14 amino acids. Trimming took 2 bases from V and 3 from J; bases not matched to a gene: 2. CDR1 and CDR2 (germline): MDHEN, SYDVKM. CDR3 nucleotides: TGTGCCAGCAGTTTACCGACAGGGGACTATGGCTACACCTTC. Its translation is CASSLPTGDYGYTF.